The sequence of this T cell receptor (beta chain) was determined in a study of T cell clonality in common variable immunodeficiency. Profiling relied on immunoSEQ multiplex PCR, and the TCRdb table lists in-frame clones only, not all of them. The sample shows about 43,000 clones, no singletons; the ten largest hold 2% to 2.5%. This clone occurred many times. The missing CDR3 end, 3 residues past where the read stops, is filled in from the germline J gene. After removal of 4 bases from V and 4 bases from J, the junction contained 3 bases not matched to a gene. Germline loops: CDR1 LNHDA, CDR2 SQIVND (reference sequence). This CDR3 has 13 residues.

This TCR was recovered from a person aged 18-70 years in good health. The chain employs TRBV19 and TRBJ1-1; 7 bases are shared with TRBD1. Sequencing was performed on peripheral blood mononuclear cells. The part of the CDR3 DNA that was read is TGTGCCAGTAGTAGACAGGGAACCACTGAA. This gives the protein CASSRQGTTE. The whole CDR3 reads CASSRQGTTEAFF.